A single sample is the source of the 6 T cell receptor beta chains below, sequenced in a study of CD8 T cells in ankylosing spondylitis. TCRdb called the 5' RACE reads again in MiXCR, with one record for every CDR3 protein. Of tens of thousands of distinct CDR3 sequences in the sample, roughly 5.3% were seen once. The sequencing sample was made of blood, either unsorted or a sorted T cell fraction (not recorded which). All receptors come from a male donor with ankylosing spondylitis or in good health (not recorded which).

V gene TRBV6-2 or TRBV6-3 combines with J gene TRBJ1-2; D is unclear. Trimming removed 1 base from V and 8 bases from J, with 11 bases in between. Germline CDR1 and CDR2: MNHEY and SVGEGT. The CDR3 sequence is 13 residues long. CDR3 amino acids: CASSYYPEGGYTF. CDR3 sequence (DNA): TGTGCCAGCAGTTACTACCCGGAAGGAGGCTACACCTTC.

There are many counts of this clonotype. The chain links TRBV5-1 to TRBJ2-1; D gene uncertain. The CDR3 is made up of 17 amino acids. Between the trimmed V and J ends, which lost 0 bases and 0 bases, there was a span of 13 bases. Germline V CDR1 and CDR2: SGHRS, YFSETQ. The CDR3 loop is CASSLARVYSSYNEQFF. DNA for the CDR3: TGCGCCAGCAGCTTGGCCCGTGTCTACAGCTCCTACAATGAGCAGTTCTTC.

This clonotype appeared many times. This chain connects TRBV28 to TRBJ1-3; 7 bases fit TRBD1. Germline CDR1 and CDR2: MDHEN and SYDVKM. With V trimmed by 3 bases and J by 0 bases, 2 bases remained unmatched. This CDR3 spans 15 amino acids. The CDR3 here is CASSFRQGSGNTIYF. The CDR3 DNA reads TGTGCCAGCAGTTTCCGACAGGGCTCTGGAAACACCATATATTTT.

This clonotype was counted ten times or more. The chain recombines TRBV5-4 with TRBJ2-4; D is unresolved. CDR3 length: 14 amino acids. In germline, CDR1 is SGHNT, CDR2 YYREEE (reference sequence). V lost 2 bases, J lost 0 bases, and 6 bases lay in between. CDR3 DNA sequence: TGTGCCAGCAGCTTACCAGGAGCCAAAAACATTCAGTACTTC. It yields the protein CASSLPGAKNIQYF.

This clonotype was seen repeatedly, ten times or more. This chain connects TRBV4-3 to TRBJ2-5, with D uncertain. The ends were cut back, 0 bases at V and 5 bases at J, with 13 bases in the middle. Germline assignment: CDR1 LGHNA and CDR2 YSLEER. The CDR3 covers 15 residues. The CDR3, as DNA: TGCGCCAGCAGCCAAGATTATGACGGCTCTGAGACCCAGTACTTC. Amino acid sequence: CASSQDYDGSETQYF.

V usage is TRBV12-3 or TRBV12-4 and J usage is TRBJ2-4, with D maybe TRBD2 (7 bases). V gave up 11 bases and J gave up 0 bases, with 26 bases separating them. CDR3 size: 18 residues. CDR3 residues: CAFCHTTGRGLAKNIQYF. CDR3 in DNA: TGTGCCTTCTGTCATACTACAGGGAGGGGACTAGCCAAAAACATTCAGTACTTC.